Following are 24 T cell receptor beta chains from one sample sequenced in a study of T-cell memory formation after mild COVID-19. Each CDR3 protein is one row after TCRdb ran MiXCR on the 5' RACE reads. The sample has about 140,000 distinct CDR3 sequences; more than 13% are singletons. The sample taken for sequencing was PBMCs or a T cell subset sorted from them (not recorded which). The receptors derive from an adult woman who had mild COVID-19 (a few samples of this study predate the infection). Cell type and time point are not known.

This clonotype appeared a few times. This sequence joins TRBV7-9 and TRBJ1-1, with no clear D. Germline lookup yields CDR1 SEHNR and CDR2 FQNEAQ (reference sequence). This CDR3 region has 15 residues. With 1 base removed from V and 0 bases from J, the gap between germline ends came to 9 bases. CDR3 coding DNA: TGTGCCAGCAGCTTAGTTGGCAGTATGAACACTGAAGCTTTCTTT. This codes for CASSLVGSMNTEAFF.

In this sample, this clonotype turned up a few times. The V gene is TRBV29-1, the J gene TRBJ2-2, with D unresolved. The CDR3 extends over 13 amino acids. Trimming stripped 5 bases from V and 0 bases from J, with 7 bases between. Germline assignment: CDR1 SQVTM and CDR2 ANQGSEA. The CDR3 DNA follows: TGCAGCGTTAAATCAGCGAACACCGGGGAGCTGTTTTTT. It yields the protein CSVKSANTGELFF.

The V gene is TRBV4-3, the J gene TRBJ2-3, with D perhaps TRBD2 (6 bases). The CDR3 consists of 17 residues. The V gene's germline CDR1 is LGHNA and CDR2 YSLEER. The V end was cut by 0 bases, the J end by 2 bases, with 15 bases between. Here the CDR3 reads CASSQDVASDNTDTQYF. CDR3 nucleotide sequence: TGCGCCAGCAGCCAAGATGTGGCTAGCGACAACACAGATACGCAGTATTTT.

This chain links TRBV7-3 with TRBJ2-1, with D possibly being TRBD2 (5 bases). Trimming took 8 bases from V and 2 from J, leaving 10 bases between them. This CDR3 spans 13 amino acids. The germline gives CDR1 SGHTA, CDR2 FQGTGA. CDR3 sequence (DNA): TGTGCCAGCCGGGATTCCACCTACAATGAGCAGTTCTTC. This codes for CASRDSTYNEQFF.

The CDR3 DNA reads as TGTGCCAGCAAAGGGGTTCGGGAGACCCAGTACTTC. Amino acid sequence: CASKGVRETQYF. The chain carries TRBV7-9 and TRBJ2-5, with D maybe TRBD1 (5 bases). CDR1 and CDR2 (germline): SEHNR, FQNEAQ (reference sequence). V was shortened by 7 bases and J by 5 bases, with 11 bases between the two germline ends. The length of the CDR3 is 12 residues.

This clonotype has just a few counts. The rearrangement joins TRBV7-9 to TRBJ1-2; 11 bases align to TRBD1. CDR3 length: 17 residues. In germline, CDR1 is SEHNR, CDR2 FQNEAQ (reference sequence). V was clipped by 2 bases and J by 2 bases; unmatched bases: 7. The CDR3 sequence is CASSLQGQGASNYGYTF. The CDR3 region has the DNA TGTGCCAGCAGCTTACAAGGACAGGGGGCGTCGAACTATGGCTACACCTTC.

This clonotype was detected only a few times. The chain has TRBV20-1 and TRBJ2-3, with D tentatively TRBD2 (6 bases). With 3 bases removed from V and 2 bases from J, the gap between germline ends came to 12 bases. Germline CDR1 and CDR2: DFQATT and SNEGSKA (reference sequence). The CDR3 spans 14 residues. The CDR3 region is CSASSGGNTDTQYF. The CDR3, as DNA: TGCAGTGCTAGTAGTGGGGGGAACACAGATACGCAGTATTTT.

This clonotype was counted a few times. V usage is TRBV12-3 or TRBV12-4 and J usage is TRBJ1-2, with a weak D call TRBD1 (6 bases). Trimming took off 4 bases at V and 5 bases at J, with 20 bases between the two ends. The CDR3 has 16 amino acids. CDR3 amino acids: CASSSWTAPEGYGYTF. The CDR3 nucleotides read TGTGCCAGCAGTTCTTGGACAGCCCCAGAAGGATATGGCTACACCTTC.

The table lists this clonotype with a few counts. Written as DNA, the CDR3 is TGTGCCAGCAGCCAAGCTTCAGGCGGTAAAGAGACCCAGTACTTC. Protein sequence: CASSQASGGKETQYF. The chain carries TRBV4-2 and TRBJ2-5; D not resolved. The CDR3 runs to 15 residues. Germline-derived CDR1 and CDR2 are LGHNA and YNFKEQ. Trimming stripped 1 base from V and 3 bases from J, with 12 bases between.

The rearrangement uses TRBV6-2 or TRBV6-3 and TRBJ2-7, with D unresolved. V shed 0 bases and J shed 4 bases, with 10 bases lying between them. This CDR3 spans 14 amino acids. Germline CDR1 and CDR2: MNHEY and SVGEGT. CDR3 sequence reads: CASSYSGVTYEQYF. The CDR3, as DNA: TGTGCCAGCAGTTACTCAGGAGTGACGTACGAGCAGTACTTC.

There are a few counts of this clonotype. The gene calls are TRBV7-9 and TRBJ2-1, with TRBD1 matching 7 bases. CDR3 length: 17 amino acids. Per the germline V gene, CDR1 is SEHNR and CDR2 is FQNEAQ (reference sequence). J gave up 2 bases and V 3 bases, and 10 bases lay outside the gene matches. DNA for the CDR3: TGTGCCAGCAGCTTCATTCAGTCCGGGACAGCCTACAATGAGCAGTTCTTC. Residues: CASSFIQSGTAYNEQFF.

This clonotype was detected only a few times. The V gene is TRBV25-1, the J gene TRBJ2-2; D is undetermined. Germline-derived CDR1 and CDR2 are MGHDK and SYGVNS. There are 12 residues in the CDR3. Deletions cut 2 bases from V and 5 bases from J, with 3 bases between. The CDR3, as DNA: TGTGCCAGCAGTGAAGAGACCGGGGAGCTGTTTTTT. It is translated as CASSEETGELFF.

Many counts were recorded for this clonotype. The genes are TRBV9 and TRBJ2-2; D remains unclear. V was trimmed by 0 bases and J by 4 bases, leaving 4 bases between them. This CDR3 is 13 amino acids long. CDR1 SGDLS and CDR2 YYNGEE come from the germline V gene. CDR3 in amino acids: CASSVGSTGELFF. DNA for the CDR3: TGTGCCAGCAGCGTAGGGAGCACCGGGGAGCTGTTTTTT.

Only a few counts were recorded for this clonotype. The chain recombines TRBV19 with TRBJ1-1, with D hard to call. This CDR3 has 14 residues. V lost 2 bases to trimming and J lost 5 bases, with 12 bases between them. The germline V gene encodes CDR1 LNHDA and CDR2 SQIVND (reference sequence). The CDR3 region is CASSIRVFFTEAFF. In DNA, the CDR3 is TGTGCCAGTAGTATACGGGTGTTCTTTACTGAAGCTTTCTTT.

This clonotype was picked up a small number of times. This chain connects TRBV7-9 to TRBJ2-1; maybe TRBD2 (5 bases). The V gene's germline CDR1 is SEHNR and CDR2 FQNEAQ (reference sequence). This CDR3 region has 12 residues. V gave up 5 bases and J gave up 6 bases, with 8 bases separating them. The CDR3 is CASSRSGNEQFF. CDR3 coding DNA: TGTGCCAGCAGCCGCAGCGGCAATGAGCAGTTCTTC.

This chain joins TRBV29-1 and TRBJ2-1; perhaps TRBD2 as D (6 bases). This CDR3 spans 17 amino acids. Germline assignment: CDR1 SQVTM and CDR2 ANQGSEA. The V end lost 2 bases, the J end lost 0 bases, and 17 bases lay between the germline ends. In nucleotides, the CDR3 is TGCAGCGTTGAACCCCCGCTAGCGACTAGCTCCTACAATGAGCAGTTCTTC. Translating gives CSVEPPLATSSYNEQFF.

The gene calls are TRBV12-3 or TRBV12-4 and TRBJ2-1; D unresolved. CDR3 length equals 15 residues. The ends were cut back, 5 bases at V and 5 bases at J, with 16 bases in the middle. CDR3 coding DNA: TGTGCCAGCAGTCCGCCGGGCGGCCGGAACAATGAGCAGTTCTTC. Translated, it gives CASSPPGGRNNEQFF.

This rearrangement joins TRBV13 to TRBJ2-3; 9 nucleotides line up with TRBD2. Trimming removed 1 base from V and 5 bases from J; junction bases left unmatched: 13. Germline V gene sequence: CDR1 PRHDT, CDR2 FYEKMQ (reference sequence). CDR3 length equals 18 residues. The CDR3 loop is CASSLAVPASGVGDTQYF. DNA of the CDR3: TGTGCCAGCAGCTTAGCCGTCCCGGCTAGCGGGGTAGGAGATACGCAGTATTTT. The full variable domain, with the rest looked up from reference TRBV13 and TRBJ2-3, is AAGVIQSPRHLIKEKRETATLKCYPIPRHDTVYWYQQGPGQDPQFLISFYEKMQSDKGSIPDRFSAQQFSDYHSELNMSSLELGDSALYFCASSLAVPASGVGDTQYFGPGTRLTVL.

The V call is TRBV6-2 or TRBV6-3, the J call TRBJ2-7; the D gene is possibly TRBD1 (6 bases). The ends were cut back, 7 bases at V and 2 bases at J, with 15 bases in the middle. This CDR3 is 14 amino acids long. Per the germline V gene, CDR1 is MNHEY and CDR2 is SVGEGT. In DNA, the CDR3 is TGTGCCAGCACCCCCTCGGACAGAACCTACGAGCAGTACTTC. Encoded protein: CASTPSDRTYEQYF.

This clonotype was picked up a small number of times. The chain employs TRBV7-6 and TRBJ2-7; D might be TRBD2 (6 bases). The germline V and J ends were trimmed by 1 base and 0 bases, with 7 bases remaining between them. The CDR3 runs to 14 residues. Germline V gene sequence: CDR1 SGHVS, CDR2 FNYEAQ. The CDR3, as DNA: TGTGCCAGCAGCTTAGGGACTAACTCCTACGAGCAGTACTTC. The encoded protein is CASSLGTNSYEQYF. The whole variable domain, remainder taken from reference TRBV7-6 and TRBJ2-7, is GAGVSQSPRYKVTKRGQDVALRCDPISGHVSLYWYRQALGQGPEFLTYFNYEAQQDKSGLPNDRFSAERPEGSISTLTIQRTEQRDSAMYRCASSLGTNSYEQYFGPGTRLTVT.

The V call is TRBV20-1, the J call TRBJ2-1; 13 nucleotides line up with TRBD2. This CDR3 is built from 16 residues. Trimming at V came to 5 bases and at J to 6 bases, leaving 10 bases not matched to a gene. Germline CDR1 and CDR2: DFQATT and SNEGSKA (reference sequence). The CDR3 nucleotides are TGCAGTGCTTTCCAACTAGCGGGAGGGCCCTCCAATGAGCAGTTCTTC. Amino acids: CSAFQLAGGPSNEQFF.

As DNA, the CDR3 is TGTGCCACCTCTGACAGGGGGAGTCCAGATACGCAGTATTTT. The encoded protein is CATSDRGSPDTQYF. The chain has TRBV7-8 and TRBJ2-3, with 9 bases fitting TRBD1. CDR3 length: 14 amino acids. With V trimmed by 10 bases and J by 4 bases, 9 bases remained unmatched. In germline, CDR1 is SGHVS, CDR2 FQNEAQ.

This clonotype was seen only a few times. V gene TRBV7-9 combines with J gene TRBJ2-1; no clear D. Trimming pared 1 base from V and 5 bases from J, leaving 3 bases between. The germline gives CDR1 SEHNR, CDR2 FQNEAQ (reference sequence). The CDR3 consists of 12 residues. The CDR3 sequence: CASSLVHNEQFF. Written as DNA, the CDR3 is TGTGCCAGCAGCTTAGTTCACAATGAGCAGTTCTTC.

This clonotype occurred once. This chain uses TRBV5-1 with TRBJ2-7; tentatively, D is TRBD2 (5 bases). The V and J ends lost 7 bases and 0 bases respectively, with 11 bases between them. This CDR3 is built from 13 residues. Germline V lookup: CDR1 SGHRS, CDR2 YFSETQ. CDR3 sequence (DNA): TGCGCCAGCGGGCAGCGGAGCTCCTACGAGCAGTACTTC. Translated: CASGQRSSYEQYF.